One and the same sample provided the 16 T cell receptor beta chains below, sequenced in a study of Ad26.COV2.S vaccination and SARS-CoV-2 variants. The treatment: about 20 received Ad26.COV2.S at low or high dose, single or two shots; several received placebo; per-sample allocation not given. Sampling occurred on day 63 after the first vaccine or placebo injection. Clones were read by immunoSEQ multiplex PCR, and TCRdb kept only the in-frame ones, dropping some. Of 300,000 to 450,000 clones listed, approximately 81% are singletons. Sequences were derived from peripheral blood, sampled in a trial of Ad26.COV2.S vaccine versus placebo. The receptors were sampled from a person between 18 and 65 years old who received the Ad26.COV2.S COVID-19 vaccine or a placebo.

V gene TRBV29-1 combines with J gene TRBJ2-5; D unresolved. The ends were cut back, 4 bases at V and 4 bases at J, with 7 bases in the middle. Germline V gene lookup returns CDR1 SQVTM and CDR2 ANQGSEA. The CDR3 sequence is 11 residues long. The CDR3 region is CSVGRRETQYF. CDR3 DNA sequence: TGCAGCGTTGGGCGGAGAGAGACCCAGTACTTC. The full variable domain, completed using reference TRBV29-1 and TRBJ2-5, is SAVISQKPSRDICQRGTSLTIQCQVDSQVTMMFWYRQQPGQSLTLIATANQGSEATYESGFVIDKFPISRPNLTFSTLTVSNMSPEDSSIYLCSVGRRETQYFGPGTRLLVL.

The CDR3: CASSLRGETQYF. In DNA form, the CDR3 reads TGTGCCAGCAGCTTGAGGGGGGAGACCCAGTACTTC. The J gene is TRBJ2-5, the V gene TRBV7-9, with a possible D match to TRBD1 (6 bases). With 3 bases removed from V and 5 bases from J, the gap between germline ends came to 7 bases. Germline V lookup: CDR1 SEHNR, CDR2 FQNEAQ (reference sequence). The CDR3 is 12 residues long.

The chain links TRBV5-3 to TRBJ2-2; 14 bases align to TRBD2. TRBV5-3 is filed as an ORF, its function uncertain. This CDR3 has 18 amino acids. Trimming removed 0 bases from V and 2 bases from J; junction bases left unmatched: 3. The CDR3 is CARSLVGTSGSNTGELFF. CDR3 in DNA: TGTGCCAGAAGCTTGGTTGGGACTAGCGGGAGTAACACCGGGGAGCTGTTTTTT.

This sequence joins TRBV24-1 and TRBJ2-3, with 8 bases fitting TRBD2. With 3 bases clipped from V and 4 bases from J, the junction kept 17 bases outside the gene matches. The germline V gene encodes CDR1 KGHDR and CDR2 SFDVKD. The CDR3 spans 19 residues. CDR3 protein: CATSDPADGTSLRADTQYF. CDR3 sequence (DNA): TGTGCCACCAGTGATCCCGCAGACGGGACTAGTTTGAGGGCAGATACGCAGTATTTT.

This clone showed up just a few times. The chain combines TRBV18 with TRBJ2-1; TRBD2 aligns across 10 bases. This CDR3 contains 15 residues. V gave up 5 bases and J gave up 8 bases; unmatched junction bases: 9. CDR1 and CDR2 (germline): KGHSH, LQKENI. The CDR3 nucleotides read TGTGCCAGCTCATCTAATTCCGGGACTAGCGATGAGCAGTTCTTC. Translating gives CASSSNSGTSDEQFF.

The rearrangement joins TRBV7-2 to TRBJ2-7; the match to TRBD2 covers 9 bases. The CDR3 is 15 residues long. J gave up 1 base and V 2 bases, and 3 bases lay outside the gene matches. The V gene's germline CDR1 is SGHTA and CDR2 FQGNSA. CDR3 nucleotide sequence: TGTGCCAGCAGCTTATCACTAGCGGGTTCCTACGAGCAGTACTTC. Protein: CASSLSLAGSYEQYF.

This clone was seen a handful of times. The chain carries TRBV4-3 and TRBJ1-6; 9 bases match TRBD1. Looked up from germline, CDR1 is LGHNA and CDR2 is YSLEER. The V and J ends lost 4 bases and 8 bases, in that order; junction bases with no gene match: 6. This CDR3 is built from 15 residues. CDR3 loop: CASSPRTGDDSPLHF. CDR3 sequence (DNA): TGCGCCAGCAGCCCTAGGACAGGGGACGATTCACCCCTCCACTTT.

V gene TRBV4-1 combines with J gene TRBJ2-3, with D perhaps TRBD1 (5 bases). This CDR3 comprises 17 residues. Per germline, CDR1 MGHRA and CDR2 YSYEKL. V shed 4 bases and J shed 4 bases, with 21 bases lying between them. CDR3 sequence reads: CASSPLSRTPSADTQYF. The CDR3 bases are TGCGCCAGCAGCCCCCTTAGCAGGACACCGTCGGCAGATACGCAGTATTTT.

The chain couples TRBV3-1 (or the pseudogene TRBV3-2) to TRBJ2-1, with TRBD2 identical over 11 bases. V shed 4 bases, J shed 9 bases, and the junction held 8 bases outside the gene matches. Germline V gene data show CDR1 as LGHDT and CDR2 as YNNKEL (reference sequence). There are 15 residues in the CDR3. The CDR3: CASSPSGGLSVEQFF. In DNA form, the CDR3 reads TGTGCCAGCAGCCCTAGCGGGGGGTTAAGTGTTGAGCAGTTCTTC.

The rearrangement joins TRBV4-3 to TRBJ2-3; no clear D gene. Trimming left V 6 bases short and J 4 bases short, with 8 bases between. The CDR3 length is 12 residues. The germline CDR1 and CDR2 sequences are LGHNA and YSLEER. The CDR3 region has the DNA TGCGCCAGCAGTTTTGGGTCAGATACGCAGTATTTT. It codes for CASSFGSDTQYF.

The chain recombines TRBV15 with TRBJ2-7, with 10 bases that match TRBD1. Losses at the gene ends were 3 bases for V and 13 bases for J; bases not matched to a gene: 15. The CDR3 runs to 15 residues. The germline V gene encodes CDR1 LNHNV and CDR2 YYDKDF (reference sequence). The CDR3 region has the DNA TGTGCCACCAGCAGCCGGGACAGGGGTCGTCTTTGGAACTACTTC. Translating it yields CATSSRDRGRLWNYF.

The J gene is TRBJ2-3, the V gene TRBV18, with D perhaps assigned TRBD1 or TRBD2 (5 bases each). V was clipped by 3 bases and J by 4 bases, with 14 bases between them. Germline-derived CDR1 and CDR2 are KGHSH and LQKENI. The CDR3 has 15 residues. In DNA, the CDR3 is TGTGCCAGCTCACCCGGGCAGGGAGACTCAGATACGCAGTATTTT. Amino acids: CASSPGQGDSDTQYF. Full variable domain (remainder filled in from reference TRBV18 and TRBJ2-3): NAGVMQNPRHLVRRRGQEARLRCSPMKGHSHVYWYRQLPEEGLKFMVYLQKENIIDESGMPKERFSAEFPKEGPSILRIQQVVRGDSAAYFCASSPGQGDSDTQYFGPGTRLTVL.

The CDR3 DNA is TGTGCCAGCAGATGGACGGTAAGCGAGCAGTACTTC. This encodes CASRWTVSEQYF. This rearrangement joins TRBV6-5 to TRBJ2-7; D uncertain. CDR3 length equals 12 residues. V was shortened by 6 bases and J by 6 bases, with 12 bases between the two germline ends. The germline CDR1 and CDR2 sequences are MNHEY and SVGAGI.

The chain is built from TRBV7-2 and TRBJ1-5; D is uncertain. In germline, CDR1 is SGHTA, CDR2 FQGNSA. The CDR3 is 12 residues long. V was cut by 5 bases and J by 4 bases, with 6 bases left in between. The CDR3 reads CASSINNQPQHF. The CDR3 DNA reads TGTGCCAGCAGCATAAATAATCAGCCCCAGCATTTT.

Concerning this clone: The same CDR3 also results from other DNA sequences found in this sample. The genes are TRBV27 and TRBJ2-1; no clear D. The CDR3 sequence is 12 residues long. Germline CDR1 is MNHEY and CDR2 is SMNVEV (reference sequence). V shed 6 bases and J shed 4 bases, with 7 bases lying between them. This chain's CDR3 is CASSLDYNEQFF. Here the CDR3 DNA reads TGTGCCAGCAGCCTAGATTACAATGAGCAGTTCTTC.

The chain couples TRBV30 to TRBJ1-5, with TRBD1 matching 7 bases. V was clipped by 3 bases and J by 3 bases; unmatched bases: 8. This CDR3 is built from 15 residues. Germline CDR1 reads GTSNPN; CDR2 reads SVGIG (reference sequence). CDR3 in DNA: TGTGCCTGGAGCGTGACAGGGAGCCACAATCAGCCCCAGCATTTT. Protein product: CAWSVTGSHNQPQHF.